The entry below gives a single TCR beta chain sequence along with its context. This clone's antigen is unknown. The input lacks base qualities; no much larger clone sits a single base away. The cohort was made up of 500 to 800 healthy bone marrow donors. All cohort members were sampled while nominally healthy, although unrecorded immune exposures were likely present. The donor tested CMV seronegative and was one of the 352 seronegative cohort members. Every donor gave a peripheral blood sample, and the peripheral blood mononuclear cells from that sample were used for TCR beta sequencing. Genomic DNA was extracted from the blood cell samples with the Qiagen DNeasy Blood Extraction Kit. This record belongs to a study of cytomegalovirus exposure and HLA in healthy donors (dated by TCRdb to between 2016 and 2019). Regarding the research as a whole: An earlier analysis of 587 of the donors reported more than 250 Gb of sequence data and about 100 million unique TCR beta sequences from some 180 million T cells. An earlier analysis of approximately 500 of the donors applied high-throughput TCR beta sequencing to assess whether each TCR beta V gene segment acted as functional or pseudogenic. Donor age, sex, ethnicity and CMV serostatus were collected together with the repertoire data. The study was designed to test whether signatures of past pathogen exposure could be identified by cataloging public T cell receptors. Along with the approximately 700-subject first cohort, a separate validation cohort of about 110 different subjects was used. Class I and class II HLA loci were covered by the typing at four-digit resolution. Using immunosequencing, the study profiled T cell repertoires from some 670 subjects and related those repertoires to cytomegalovirus serostatus. Rather than drawing on any new phenotypic data, the later analysis identified candidate immune exposures from TCR beta sequences and the way those sequences occurred across donors. Typing coverage differed by locus: A, B, C, DRB1 and DQB1 were typed in about 629-640 donors, DQA1 in roughly 510, DPA1 in 600 to 610, and DPB1 in 400 to 480. The genetic ancestry cluster associated with self-reported Caucasian donors included around 76% of the approximately 410 genotyped donors. All discovery cohort repertoires had been generated using a single sequencing platform. An early release covering 550 to 650 HLA-typed donors comprised roughly 300 gigabases of sequencing data and 85 million or so unique TCR sequences. On average, roughly 200,000 unique TCR beta nucleotide sequences were sequenced per donor among fewer than 500 genotyped donors of the cohort, with 15% to 20% of those sequences being non-productive. Genome-wide SNP genotypes for about three fifths of the roughly 700 donors were used in a later genetic analysis, which treated that subset as a discovery cohort. Because of strong linkage in the cohort, roughly five DR-DQ haplotypes were treated as single units for association and clustering. To predict cytomegalovirus infection status, the study brought together high-throughput TCR immunosequencing, statistical association of individual TCRs with disease status, and machine learning. A later analysis re-analyzed previously published TCR beta repertoires from roughly 690 donors and added high-resolution HLA genotyping to study TCR occurrence patterns.

Receptor libraries were prepared by the immunoSEQ multiplex PCR assay. For the multiplex PCR, a mixture combining 60 forward primers for TCR Vbeta segments and 13 reverse primers for TCR Jbeta segments was used. Amplification of the CDR3 region of rearranged TCR beta genes was performed with a multiplex PCR assay on genomic DNA. The amplified TCR beta libraries were sequenced on the Illumina HiSeq System as 87-base-pair reads. As for how the authors treated the data: A later analysis counted tens of millions of unique TCR beta chains across the 640 or so repertoires, and 9 million to 14 million of these chains were shared by at least two donors. Raw reads were error-corrected and collapsed into unique sequences by a nearest-neighbor algorithm in which closely related sequences were merged to remove PCR and sequencing errors. To assign V, D and J gene segments, CDR3 sequences were aligned to IMGT reference sequences. Each retained sequence needed at least a six-nucleotide match to both a V gene segment and a J gene segment. A rearrangement counted as productive if the CDR3 had no stop codons and remained in frame with V and J, and every other rearrangement counted as non-productive. Following IMGT convention, CDR3 was defined as the stretch from the second conserved V-encoded cysteine up to the conserved J-encoded phenylalanine. In an earlier analysis of around 600 of the donors, sequences lacking an unambiguous match to a single V gene segment were excluded. In an earlier analysis of approximately 550 of the donors, V segments were called functional above 56.7% productive rearrangements and were called segregating when the between-donor standard deviation exceeded 5%. A statistical classification framework was built for diagnosing cytomegalovirus status from the catalog of TCR beta chain sequences. V and J gene assignment, in a later analysis, came from comparing TCR nucleotide sequences with IMGT/GENE-DB human TR gene sequences. Using the TCRdist pipeline, a later analysis assigned CDR3 sequences along with most-parsimonious VDJ recombination scenarios. In a later analysis, every TCR beta chain was defined by the combination of its CDR3 amino acid sequence and its V-gene family, and reads without a unique V-gene family were dropped. A later analysis removed several hundred highly shared, low-generation-probability nucleotide sequences to deal with suspected cross-contamination and a sequencing artifact. In a later analysis, a clonal expansion index for each public chain was calculated from normalized within-repertoire ranks of inferred template counts. Generation probabilities in a later analysis came from a VDJ recombination model fitted to out-of-frame rearrangements, and those results were checked against IGoR. Hypergeometric tests were used in a later analysis to score TCR-TCR, TCR-HLA and TCR-CMV co-occurrence, with a repertoire-size bias correction applied to the TCR pairs. In a later analysis, false discovery rates were estimated by permuting HLA or CMV assignments 20 times. In a later analysis, co-occurring TCRs were grouped using DBSCAN, with TCRdist sequence similarity added in when clustering inside HLA-allele-positive subsets. Repertoires with fewer than 30,000 or more than 120,000 public chains were left out of co-occurrence clustering, as were four to six repertoires with anomalous nucleotide sharing. Here the immuneACCESS table is served through TCRdb, limited to in-frame sequences with V and J called. Missing clones are a known gap in these copies; in checked studies unresolved V genes cover under half, and the rest lacks a known reason. D and trimming come from the DNA, and the V and J calls and clone size come from that table. This sample is represented by fewer than 250,000 clones; about 90% of them were singletons. The top ten clones comprise 1.3% of the sample.

Paper-wide results and their limitations: In a later analysis, TCR association rates were found to vary across HLA loci, with the most associated TCRs seen for DRB1 alleles and the fewest for HLA-C alleles. Because HLA typing was unavailable for some donors at each locus, only the typed subset was used in association tests. Broadly in line with IMGT annotations, most TCR beta V segments showed up in productive rearrangements about 87% or about 30% of the time in an earlier analysis of several hundred of the donors. The study listed 150 to 200 TCR beta chains as associated with cytomegalovirus. The authors suggested that the approach could potentially be extended to other disease states and immunological phenotypes. Three of the identified cytomegalovirus-associated TCR beta chains were confirmed in vitro to be specific for cytomegalovirus antigens. According to a later genetic analysis, donors in an Asian-associated ancestry cluster had fewer N-insertions in productive TCRs than the roughly 670-donor mean. Most TCR sequences were seen in very few donors, while some public TCRs were found in many individuals. At a false discovery rate of 0.05, a later analysis linked some 18,000 TCR beta sequences to specific HLA alleles. A further reported finding was that TCR beta sequences accurately predicted the HLA-A and HLA-B alleles for most subjects in the first cohort. Sequencing depth was assumed to be roughly uniform across donors in the presence/absence analyses, though that assumption may not hold. V-gene and J-gene trimming of TCR beta chains was associated with a missense DCLRE1C variant in a later genetic analysis, and the association was replicated in an independent cohort. Several of the top co-occurrence clusters appeared to be linked to parvovirus B19, influenza, CMV and Epstein-Barr virus, according to a later analysis. Cytomegalovirus status was reported to be diagnosed by the classifier with high specificity and sensitivity in both the original and validation cohorts. The 87-base-pair reads could not distinguish some IMGT-functional V segments, including TRBV6-2 and TRBV6-3, so those segments were excluded. Most CMV-associated TCR beta chains appeared to be HLA-restricted in a later analysis, and the HLA associations seemed to be driven largely by CMV exposure. About 17 rarely observed V segments, including chromosome 9 orphons, were excluded from the earlier analysis of a few hundred of the donors because counts were too low. A group of highly shared sequence variants was considered likely to be a technical artifact of the sequencing pipeline. CMV serostatus was the only immune exposure information available for the cohort. In this cohort, only TCR beta chains were sequenced, and detectable features were limited by the absence of alpha or paired-chain data. Assigning TCR associations to individual alleles was difficult when HLA alleles, especially DR and DQ, strongly co-occurred. Correlated functional status among segregating V segments might be attributable to linkage disequilibrium, but an unknown experimental factor could not be ruled out. A later analysis found that HLA-associated TCR beta chains were more clonally expanded and had lower generation probabilities than equally common non-associated chains.

The CDR3 numbers 13 residues from cysteine through phenylalanine. CDR3 DNA is the only sequence kept; it has 39 bases, read in frame from the first base. V drops 8 bases and J drops 12 bases, leaving 22 bases in between. From a lookup of the germline V gene, CDR1 and CDR2 are SGHTA and FQGNSA. This chain is built from TRBV7-2 and TRBJ1-2; no D gene call is confident. The sequence came from a young man in good health and CMV-seronegative. Source material: PBMCs. The DNA sequence is as follows: TGTGCCAGCGATACTAGGGCCCTCGAGGGAAACACCTTC. It codes for CASDTRALEGNTF.